The clone carrying this TCR beta chain was detected ten times or more. Its specificity is unknown. Libraries were prepared by immunoSEQ multiplex PCR; TCRdb keeps only in-frame clonotypes and omits some of them. The sample was found to contain under 45,000 clones, and every one recurs. These data are taken from a study of T cells after posttransplantation cyclophosphamide. Study-wide points: Tissue-infiltrating T cells from skin or gut overlapped little with blood T cells. TRB clonality was highly associated with recipient CMV seropositivity and reactivation. Donor CD8+ memory clones often dominated recipient blood repertoires at later times.

The CDR3 is 15 amino acids. Between the trimmed V and J ends, which lost 3 bases and 0 bases, there was a span of 12 bases. Germline CDR1 MNHEY, CDR2 SMNVEV (reference sequence). The related graft donor's blood sample was taken on the day of bone marrow donation. The receptor was isolated from a man aged 25 to 45 in good health and a related stem cell transplant donor. The specimen sequenced was PBMCs. The V call is TRBV27, the J call TRBJ2-7; tentatively, D is TRBD1 (6 bases). The DNA of the CDR3 is TGTGCCAGCAGTTTGGTGGCGGACAGCTCCTACGAGCAGTACTTC. This gives the protein CASSLVADSSYEQYF.